Below are 22 T cell receptor beta chains sequenced from a single sample in a study of long-term antiretroviral therapy in people with HIV. Sequencing used immunoSEQ v3.0 at survey level. Produced via immunoSEQ multiplex PCR; TCRdb's table is partial and in-frame only. The data hold some 47,000 clones, with about 95% observed a single time. The sample here was unsorted PBMCs, taken 3.7 years after starting antiretroviral therapy. These receptors originate from a woman between 45 and 65 years old with HIV.

This chain links TRBV7-8 with TRBJ2-2, with 12 bases matching TRBD2. V was pared by 6 bases and J by 7 bases, with 9 bases of the junction left unmatched. CDR1 is SGHVS, CDR2 FQNEAQ, per germline. The CDR3 is 16 amino acids. The CDR3 spells CASSLGLAGINGELFF. The CDR3 DNA follows: TGTGCCAGCAGTCTTGGACTAGCGGGGATAAACGGGGAGCTGTTTTTT.

V gene TRBV6-5 combines with J gene TRBJ1-2; tentatively, D is TRBD1 (6 bases). The CDR3 extends over 15 amino acids. V was shortened by 0 bases and J by 1 base, with 9 bases between the two germline ends. The germline V gene has CDR1 MNHEY and CDR2 SVGAGI. The CDR3 loop is CASSYSGADNYGYTF. CDR3 DNA: TGTGCCAGCAGTTACTCGGGGGCAGATAACTATGGCTACACCTTC.

The rearrangement uses TRBV6-5 and TRBJ2-6, with unresolved D. Germline loops: CDR1 MNHEY, CDR2 SVGAGI. CDR3 size: 15 residues. Trimming removed 4 bases at V and 0 bases at J, with 7 bases between. The CDR3 loop is CASSSHGSGANVLTF. DNA of the CDR3: TGTGCCAGCAGTTCCCATGGCTCTGGGGCCAACGTCCTGACTTTC.

V and J are TRBV12-5 and TRBJ2-7; D is possibly TRBD2 (5 bases). This CDR3 is 13 amino acids long. The V gene lost 2 bases and the J gene lost 4 bases, with 9 bases spanning the gap. CDR1 is LGHNT, CDR2 FRNRAP, per germline. The CDR3 region is CASGLPGFYEQYF. The CDR3 nucleotides read TGTGCTAGTGGTTTGCCGGGATTTTACGAGCAGTACTTC. Filled out from reference TRBV12-5 and TRBJ2-7, the complete variable domain reads DARVTQTPRHKVTEMGQEVTMRCQPILGHNTVFWYRQTMMQGLELLAYFRNRAPLDDSGMPKDRFSAEMPDATLATLKIQPSEPRDSAVYFCASGLPGFYEQYFGPGTRLTVT.

The chain is built from TRBV10-1 and TRBJ2-7; D tentatively fits TRBD1 or TRBD2 (5 bases each). This CDR3 is built from 14 residues. The germline V and J ends were trimmed by 0 bases and 5 bases, with 11 bases remaining between them. Germline V gene sequence: CDR1 WNHNN, CDR2 SYGVQD (reference sequence). This CDR3 is CASSESGTYHEQYF. In DNA form, the CDR3 reads TGCGCCAGCAGTGAGTCGGGGACCTACCACGAGCAGTACTTC.

The CDR3 spells CASSYSRGQDTEAFF. The CDR3 DNA reads TGTGCCAGCAGTTACTCGAGGGGACAGGACACTGAAGCTTTCTTT. The V and J genes are TRBV6-5 and TRBJ1-1; 8 bases match TRBD1. The CDR3 totals 15 residues. The V segment lost 0 bases and the J segment 3 bases; nucleotides outside the gene matches: 3. Germline values: CDR1 MNHEY, CDR2 SVGAGI.

The rearrangement uses TRBV2 and TRBJ1-2; 9 nucleotides match TRBD1. This CDR3 is built from 14 residues. Trimming at V came to 6 bases and at J to 3 bases, leaving 5 bases not matched to a gene. Germline CDR1 reads SNHLY; CDR2 reads FYNNEI. The CDR3 bases are TGTGCCAGCAGGGGGACAGGGATGTACTATGGCTACACCTTC. Translating it yields CASRGTGMYYGYTF.

This clone was seen once. The CDR3: CASSSPGRINYGYTF. CDR3 sequence (DNA): TGTGCCAGCAGCTCGCCTGGAAGGATTAACTATGGCTACACCTTC. The V call is TRBV13, the J call TRBJ1-2, with D unclear. V dropped 4 bases and J dropped 1 base, with 13 bases sitting between them. The CDR3 is 15 residues long. Germline V lookup: CDR1 PRHDT, CDR2 FYEKMQ (reference sequence). Supplemented by reference TRBV13 and TRBJ1-2, the full variable domain reads AAGVIQSPRHLIKEKRETATLKCYPIPRHDTVYWYQQGPGQDPQFLISFYEKMQSDKGSIPDRFSAQQFSDYHSELNMSSLELGDSALYFCASSSPGRINYGYTFGSGTRLTVV.

The CDR3 DNA reads TGTGCCAGCAGCCCGCCAGGGGATAATTCACCCCTCCACTTT. Translation gives CASSPPGDNSPLHF. The J gene is TRBJ1-6, the V gene TRBV6-1; D might be TRBD1 (6 bases). Germline V gene data show CDR1 as MNHNS and CDR2 as SASEGT. The CDR3 length is 14 residues. Trimming left V 6 bases short and J 5 bases short, with 11 bases between.

V gene TRBV23-1 combines with J gene TRBJ1-1, with 8 bases identical to TRBD1. TRBV23-1 has ORF status, its function being uncertain. Trimming at V came to 3 bases and at J to 6 bases, leaving 3 bases not matched to a gene. The CDR3 consists of 13 residues. CDR3 bases: TGCGCCAGCAGTCACTCGGGACAGGCTGAAGCTTTCTTT. Protein: CASSHSGQAEAFF.

The chain has TRBV5-4 and TRBJ2-1; tentatively, D is TRBD2 (6 bases). The V gene lost 5 bases and the J gene lost 2 bases, with 14 bases spanning the gap. CDR3 size: 15 residues. Germline CDR1 and CDR2: SGHNT and YYREEE (reference sequence). CDR3 coding DNA: TGTGCCAGCAGTGTTACCCGGGGGACCTACAATGAGCAGTTCTTC. Translating gives CASSVTRGTYNEQFF. Filled out from reference TRBV5-4 and TRBJ2-1, the complete variable domain reads ETGVTQSPTHLIKTRGQQVTLRCSSQSGHNTVSWYQQALGQGPQFIFQYYREEENGRGNFPPRFSGLQFPNYSSELNVNALELDDSALYLCASSVTRGTYNEQFFGPGTRLTVL.

This clone was seen just once. This rearrangement joins TRBV7-9 to TRBJ1-2, with TRBD1 matching 10 bases. The CDR3 has 15 amino acids. Germline assignment: CDR1 SEHNR and CDR2 FQNEAQ (reference sequence). V shed 5 bases and J 0 bases; nucleotides not matched to a gene: 3. Here the CDR3 reads CASSAGTGANYGYTF. Here the CDR3 DNA reads TGTGCCAGCAGCGCAGGGACAGGGGCTAACTATGGCTACACCTTC.

The V gene is TRBV18, the J gene TRBJ1-5; TRBD1 matches at 7 bases. Germline V gene sequence: CDR1 KGHSH, CDR2 LQKENI. V shed 3 bases and J 2 bases; nucleotides not matched to a gene: 10. The CDR3 spans 17 residues. CDR3 protein: CASSPSLQGQGNQPQHF. DNA for the CDR3: TGTGCCAGCTCACCGAGCTTACAGGGGCAGGGCAATCAGCCCCAGCATTTT.

The chain links TRBV19 to TRBJ1-1; D is possibly TRBD1 (6 bases). This CDR3 contains 14 residues. Per germline, CDR1 LNHDA and CDR2 SQIVND (reference sequence). V was trimmed by 6 bases and J by 6 bases, leaving 17 bases between them. This CDR3 reads CASSENREVSEAFF. The CDR3, as DNA: TGTGCCAGTAGCGAGAACAGGGAGGTCTCTGAAGCTTTCTTT.

The rearrangement uses TRBV5-1 and TRBJ2-1, with 9 nucleotides matching TRBD2. Trimming took 4 bases from V and 1 from J; bases not matched to a gene: 6. Per germline, CDR1 SGHRS and CDR2 YFSETQ. The CDR3 is 16 amino acids. The CDR3 region is CASSVTSGASYNEQFF. CDR3 sequence (DNA): TGCGCCAGCAGCGTGACTAGCGGTGCTTCCTACAATGAGCAGTTCTTC.

The rearrangement links TRBV9 to TRBJ1-5; 10 bases agree with TRBD1. V lost 4 bases to trimming and J lost 5 bases; unmatched junction nucleotides: 9. This CDR3 is 16 amino acids long. Per the germline V gene, CDR1 is SGDLS and CDR2 is YYNGEE. This CDR3 is CASSPGGTGEHQPQHF. The DNA for the CDR3 is TGTGCCAGCAGCCCCGGAGGGACAGGGGAACATCAGCCCCAGCATTTT.

This chain connects TRBV5-1 to TRBJ2-3, with D perhaps assigned TRBD1 or TRBD2 (6 bases each). With 1 base removed from V and 1 base from J, the gap between germline ends came to 13 bases. This CDR3 has 16 amino acids. CDR1 and CDR2 (germline): SGHRS, YFSETQ. The CDR3 sequence: CASSLSIGGRTDTQYF. The CDR3 DNA sequence: TGCGCCAGCAGCTTGTCGATCGGGGGCCGCACAGATACGCAGTATTTT.

J is TRBJ2-3 and V is TRBV7-9, with 11 bases identical to TRBD2. V was clipped by 3 bases and J by 2 bases; unmatched bases: 4. This CDR3 has 16 amino acids. CDR1 and CDR2 from the germline V gene are SEHNR and FQNEAQ (reference sequence). The CDR3 DNA is TGTGCCAGCAGCTTCCGACTAGCGGGGACCACAGATACGCAGTATTTT. Residues: CASSFRLAGTTDTQYF.

The genes are TRBV29-1 and TRBJ2-5; D might be TRBD1 or TRBD2, each matching 5 bases. V was trimmed by 6 bases and J by 1 base, leaving 15 bases between them. Germline V lookup: CDR1 SQVTM, CDR2 ANQGSEA. CDR3 length equals 14 residues. Here the CDR3 reads CSVGELRLQETQYF. DNA for the CDR3: TGCAGCGTGGGGGAACTCAGGCTCCAAGAGACCCAGTACTTC.

This chain links TRBV6-5 with TRBJ2-7, with 9 bases lining up with TRBD1. The germline gives CDR1 MNHEY, CDR2 SVGAGI. Trimming at V came to 6 bases and at J to 5 bases, leaving 5 bases not matched to a gene. This CDR3 has 13 residues. The CDR3 sequence is CASRGTGSHEQYF. The CDR3, as DNA: TGTGCCAGCAGGGGGACAGGGAGCCACGAGCAGTACTTC.

The genes are TRBV4-3 and TRBJ1-2; D is ambiguous. V lost 3 bases and J lost 3, with 17 bases in between. Germline V gene sequence: CDR1 LGHNA, CDR2 YSLEER. The CDR3 contains 16 residues. The CDR3 region is CASSQATTGIHYGYTF. CDR3 nucleotide sequence: TGCGCCAGCAGCCAGGCGACCACCGGGATTCACTATGGCTACACCTTC.

V usage is TRBV19 and J usage is TRBJ2-5; D is ambiguous. Germline V CDR1 and CDR2: LNHDA, SQIVND (reference sequence). The CDR3 extends over 12 amino acids. V lost 3 bases and J lost 5, with 7 bases in between. The CDR3 reads CASSMGYETQYF. CDR3 nucleotides: TGTGCCAGTAGTATGGGTTACGAGACCCAGTACTTC. The full variable domain, rest sourced from reference TRBV19 and TRBJ2-5, is DGGITQSPKYLFRKEGQNVTLSCEQNLNHDAMYWYRQDPGQGLRLIYYSQIVNDFQKGDIAEGYSVSREKKESFPLTVTSAQKNPTAFYLCASSMGYETQYFGPGTRLLVL.